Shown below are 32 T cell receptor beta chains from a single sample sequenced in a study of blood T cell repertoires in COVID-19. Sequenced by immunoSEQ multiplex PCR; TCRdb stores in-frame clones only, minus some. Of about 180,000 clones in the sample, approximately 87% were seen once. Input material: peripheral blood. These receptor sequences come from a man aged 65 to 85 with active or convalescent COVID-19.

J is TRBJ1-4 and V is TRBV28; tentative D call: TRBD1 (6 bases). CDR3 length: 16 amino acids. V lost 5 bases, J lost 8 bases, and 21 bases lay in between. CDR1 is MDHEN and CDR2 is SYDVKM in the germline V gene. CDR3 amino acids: CASSRKPGGLREKLFF. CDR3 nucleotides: TGTGCCAGCAGTCGTAAACCCGGGGGGCTACGGGAAAAACTGTTTTTT.

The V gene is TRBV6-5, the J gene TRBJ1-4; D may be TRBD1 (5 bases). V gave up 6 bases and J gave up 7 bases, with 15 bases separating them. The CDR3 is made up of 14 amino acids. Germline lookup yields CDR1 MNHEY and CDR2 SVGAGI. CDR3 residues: CASSHGQGFEKLFF. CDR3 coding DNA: TGTGCCAGCAGCCACGGTCAGGGTTTTGAAAAACTGTTTTTT.

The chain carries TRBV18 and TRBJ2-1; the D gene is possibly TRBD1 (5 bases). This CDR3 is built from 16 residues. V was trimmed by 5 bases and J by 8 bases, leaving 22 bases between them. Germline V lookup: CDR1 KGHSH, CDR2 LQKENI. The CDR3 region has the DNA TGTGCCAGCTCATTTAATACGTTGACAGCGCTTGATGAGCAGTTCTTC. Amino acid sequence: CASSFNTLTALDEQFF.

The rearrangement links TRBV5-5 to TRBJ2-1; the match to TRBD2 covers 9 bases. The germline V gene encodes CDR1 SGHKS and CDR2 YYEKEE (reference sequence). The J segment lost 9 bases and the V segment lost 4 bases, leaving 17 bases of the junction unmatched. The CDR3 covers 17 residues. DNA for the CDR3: TGTGCCAGCAGCCTCCAACGGACTAGCGAGAGTCAGAGTGAGCAGTTCTTC. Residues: CASSLQRTSESQSEQFF.

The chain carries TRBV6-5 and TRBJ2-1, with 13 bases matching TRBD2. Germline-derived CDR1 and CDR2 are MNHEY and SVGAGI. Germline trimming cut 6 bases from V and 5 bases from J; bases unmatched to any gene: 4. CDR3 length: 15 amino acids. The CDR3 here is CASRPGTSGDNEQFF. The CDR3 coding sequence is TGTGCCAGCAGGCCCGGGACTAGCGGGGACAATGAGCAGTTCTTC.

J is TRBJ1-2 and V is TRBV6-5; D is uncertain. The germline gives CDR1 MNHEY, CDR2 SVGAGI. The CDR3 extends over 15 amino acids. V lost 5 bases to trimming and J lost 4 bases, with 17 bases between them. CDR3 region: CASSTSDFRFYGYTF. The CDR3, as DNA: TGTGCCAGCAGTACATCGGACTTCCGCTTCTATGGCTACACCTTC.

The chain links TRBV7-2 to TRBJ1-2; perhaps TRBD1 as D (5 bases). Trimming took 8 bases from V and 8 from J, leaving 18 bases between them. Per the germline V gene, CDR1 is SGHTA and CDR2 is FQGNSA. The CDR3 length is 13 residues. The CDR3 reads CASVPESGRGYTF. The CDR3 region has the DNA TGTGCCAGCGTCCCTGAGTCAGGGAGGGGCTACACCTTC. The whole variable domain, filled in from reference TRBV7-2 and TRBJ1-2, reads GAGVSQSPSNKVTEKGKDVELRCDPISGHTALYWYRQSLGQGLEFLIYFQGNSAPDKSGLPSDRFSAERTGGSVSTLTIQRTQQEDSAVYLCASVPESGRGYTFGSGTRLTVV.

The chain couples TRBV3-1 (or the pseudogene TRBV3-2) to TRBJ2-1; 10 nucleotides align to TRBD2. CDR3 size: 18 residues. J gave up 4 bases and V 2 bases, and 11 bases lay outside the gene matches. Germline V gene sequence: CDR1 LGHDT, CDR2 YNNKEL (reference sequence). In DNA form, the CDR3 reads TGTGCCAGCAGCCAATTCGGCCTAGCGGGAGATTTATACAATGAGCAGTTCTTC. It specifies CASSQFGLAGDLYNEQFF.

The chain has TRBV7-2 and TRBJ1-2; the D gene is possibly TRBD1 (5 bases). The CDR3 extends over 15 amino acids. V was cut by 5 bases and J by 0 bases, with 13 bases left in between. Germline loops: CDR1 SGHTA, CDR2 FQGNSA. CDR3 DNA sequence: TGTGCCAGCAGCCTGTACGGGGGGTCTAACTATGGCTACACCTTC. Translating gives CASSLYGGSNYGYTF.

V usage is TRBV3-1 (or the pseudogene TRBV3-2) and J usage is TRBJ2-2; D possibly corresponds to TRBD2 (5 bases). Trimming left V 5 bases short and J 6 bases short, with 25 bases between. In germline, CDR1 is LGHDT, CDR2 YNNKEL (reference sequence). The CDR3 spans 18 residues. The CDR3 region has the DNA TGTGCCAGCAGCGCCAAAAGAGGTTCTAGCCGAGCCTCCGGGGAGCTGTTTTTT. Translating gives CASSAKRGSSRASGELFF.

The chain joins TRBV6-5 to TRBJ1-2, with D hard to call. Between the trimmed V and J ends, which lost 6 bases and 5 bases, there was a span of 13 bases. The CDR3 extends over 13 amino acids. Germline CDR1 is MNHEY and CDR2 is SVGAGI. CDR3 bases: TGTGCCAGCAGACCCGGGGAGGGTTATGGCTACACCTTC. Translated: CASRPGEGYGYTF.

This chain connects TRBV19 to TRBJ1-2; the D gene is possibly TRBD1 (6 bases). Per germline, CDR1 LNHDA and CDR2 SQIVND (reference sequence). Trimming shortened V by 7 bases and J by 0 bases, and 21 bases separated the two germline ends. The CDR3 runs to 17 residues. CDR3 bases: TGTGCCAGTACCCATGACAGGAACCTCTTCACTAACTATGGCTACACCTTC. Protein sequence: CASTHDRNLFTNYGYTF. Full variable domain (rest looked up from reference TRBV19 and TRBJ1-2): DGGITQSPKYLFRKEGQNVTLSCEQNLNHDAMYWYRQDPGQGLRLIYYSQIVNDFQKGDIAEGYSVSREKKESFPLTVTSAQKNPTAFYLCASTHDRNLFTNYGYTFGSGTRLTVV.

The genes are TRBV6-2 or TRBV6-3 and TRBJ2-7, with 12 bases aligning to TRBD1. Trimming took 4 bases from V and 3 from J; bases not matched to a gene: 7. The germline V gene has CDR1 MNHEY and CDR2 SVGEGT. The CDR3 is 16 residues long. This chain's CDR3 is CASSSPRDRGHYEQYF. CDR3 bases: TGTGCCAGCAGTTCCCCCCGGGACAGGGGGCACTACGAGCAGTACTTC.

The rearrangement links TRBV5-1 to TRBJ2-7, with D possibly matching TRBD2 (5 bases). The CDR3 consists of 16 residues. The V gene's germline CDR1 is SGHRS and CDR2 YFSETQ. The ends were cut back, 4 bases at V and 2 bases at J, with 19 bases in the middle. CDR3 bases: TGCGCCAGCAGCCGGACGACGGGTGGAGGCGCCTACGAGCAGTACTTC. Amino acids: CASSRTTGGGAYEQYF. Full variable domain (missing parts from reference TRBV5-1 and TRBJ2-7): KAGVTQTPRYLIKTRGQQVTLSCSPISGHRSVSWYQQTPGQGLQFLFEYFSETQRNKGNFPGRFSGRQFSNSRSEMNVSTLELGDSALYLCASSRTTGGGAYEQYFGPGTRLTVT.

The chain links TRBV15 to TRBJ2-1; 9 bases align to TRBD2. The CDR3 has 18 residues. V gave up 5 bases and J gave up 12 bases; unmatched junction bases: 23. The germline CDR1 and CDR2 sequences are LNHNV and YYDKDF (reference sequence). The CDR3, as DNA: TGTGCCACCAGCCGGTGGGGGCGGGGGGGTTTTGGAAGTGTGGGGCAGTTCTTC. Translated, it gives CATSRWGRGGFGSVGQFF.

CDR3 amino acids: CASSGHMNTEAFF. In nucleotides, the CDR3 is TGTGCCAGTAGTGGACACATGAACACTGAAGCTTTCTTT. The chain couples TRBV19 to TRBJ1-1; D perhaps matches TRBD1 (5 bases). V was shortened by 5 bases and J by 0 bases, with 7 bases between the two germline ends. Germline CDR1 LNHDA, CDR2 SQIVND (reference sequence). This CDR3 comprises 13 residues.

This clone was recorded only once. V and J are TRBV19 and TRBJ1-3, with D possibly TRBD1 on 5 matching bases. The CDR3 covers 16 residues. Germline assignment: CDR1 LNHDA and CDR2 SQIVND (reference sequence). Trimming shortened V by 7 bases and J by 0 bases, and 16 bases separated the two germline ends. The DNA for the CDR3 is TGTGCCAGTAATTCGCGGGGACCTAACTCTGGAAACACCATATATTTT. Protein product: CASNSRGPNSGNTIYF.

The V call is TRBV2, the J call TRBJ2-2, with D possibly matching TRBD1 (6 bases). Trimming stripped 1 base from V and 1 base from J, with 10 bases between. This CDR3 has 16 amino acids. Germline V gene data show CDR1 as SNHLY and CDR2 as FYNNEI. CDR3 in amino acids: CASSEVGALNTGELFF. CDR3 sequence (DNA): TGTGCCAGCAGTGAAGTGGGGGCCCTGAACACCGGGGAGCTGTTTTTT.

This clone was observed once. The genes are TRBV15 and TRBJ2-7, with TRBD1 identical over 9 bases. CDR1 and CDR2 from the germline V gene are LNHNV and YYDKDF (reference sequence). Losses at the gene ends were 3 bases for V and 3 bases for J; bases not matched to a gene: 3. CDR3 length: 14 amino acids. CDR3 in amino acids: CATSRDRGNYEQYF. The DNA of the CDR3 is TGTGCCACCAGCAGGGACAGGGGAAACTACGAGCAGTACTTC.

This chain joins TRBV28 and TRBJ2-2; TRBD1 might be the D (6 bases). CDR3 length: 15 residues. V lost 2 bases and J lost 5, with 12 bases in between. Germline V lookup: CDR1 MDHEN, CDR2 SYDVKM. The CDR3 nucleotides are TGTGCCAGCAGTTTAAGTCAGGGGCCAACCGGGGAGCTGTTTTTT. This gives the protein CASSLSQGPTGELFF.

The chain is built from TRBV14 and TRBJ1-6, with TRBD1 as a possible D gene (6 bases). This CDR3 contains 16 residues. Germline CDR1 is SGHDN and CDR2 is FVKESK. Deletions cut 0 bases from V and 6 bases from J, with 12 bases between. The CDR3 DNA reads TGTGCCAGCAGCCAAGAGTCAGGGGTCCTTAATTCACCCCTCCACTTT. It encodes CASSQESGVLNSPLHF.

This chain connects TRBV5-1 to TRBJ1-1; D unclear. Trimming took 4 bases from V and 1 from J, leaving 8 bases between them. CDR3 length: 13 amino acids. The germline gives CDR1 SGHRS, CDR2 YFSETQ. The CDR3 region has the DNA TGCGCCAGCAGCCGCGGATGGAACACTGAAGCTTTCTTT. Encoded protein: CASSRGWNTEAFF.

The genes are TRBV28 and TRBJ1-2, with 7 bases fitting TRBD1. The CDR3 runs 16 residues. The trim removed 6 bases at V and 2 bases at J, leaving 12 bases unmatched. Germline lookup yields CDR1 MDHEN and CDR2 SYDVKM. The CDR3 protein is CASSPPDRASNYGYTF. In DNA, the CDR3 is TGTGCCAGCAGCCCACCCGACAGGGCCTCGAACTATGGCTACACCTTC.

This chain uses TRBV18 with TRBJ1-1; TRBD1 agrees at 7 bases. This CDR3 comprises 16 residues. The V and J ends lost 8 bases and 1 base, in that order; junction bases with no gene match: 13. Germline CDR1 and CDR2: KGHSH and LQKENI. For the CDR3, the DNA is TGTGCCAGCCGCCAGAGTGGGACAGCTAAGAACACTGAAGCTTTCTTT. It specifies CASRQSGTAKNTEAFF.

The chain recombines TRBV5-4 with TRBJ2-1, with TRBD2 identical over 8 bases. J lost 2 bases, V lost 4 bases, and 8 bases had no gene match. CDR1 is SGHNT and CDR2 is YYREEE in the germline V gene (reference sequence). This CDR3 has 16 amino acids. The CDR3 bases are TGTGCCAGCAGCGCGGGGGGCCACGTCGCCTACAATGAGCAGTTCTTC. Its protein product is CASSAGGHVAYNEQFF.

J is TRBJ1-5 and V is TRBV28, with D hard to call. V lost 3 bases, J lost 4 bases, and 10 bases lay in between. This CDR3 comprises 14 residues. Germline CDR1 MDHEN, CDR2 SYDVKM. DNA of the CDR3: TGTGCCAGCAGTTTGCAGACTTTGAATCAGCCCCAGCATTTT. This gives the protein CASSLQTLNQPQHF.

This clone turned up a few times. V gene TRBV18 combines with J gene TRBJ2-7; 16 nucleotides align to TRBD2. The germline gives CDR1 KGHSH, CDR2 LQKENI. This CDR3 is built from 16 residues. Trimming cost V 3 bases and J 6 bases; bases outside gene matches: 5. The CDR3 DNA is TGTGCCAGCTCACCCTCGGGACTAGCGGGAGGGTTCGAGCAGTACTTC. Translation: CASSPSGLAGGFEQYF.

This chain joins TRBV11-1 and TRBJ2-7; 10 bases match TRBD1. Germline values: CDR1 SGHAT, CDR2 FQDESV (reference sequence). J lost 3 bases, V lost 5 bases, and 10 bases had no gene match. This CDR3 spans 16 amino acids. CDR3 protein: CASSTAGDRGIYEQYF. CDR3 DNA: TGTGCCAGCAGCACGGCGGGGGACAGGGGAATCTACGAGCAGTACTTC.

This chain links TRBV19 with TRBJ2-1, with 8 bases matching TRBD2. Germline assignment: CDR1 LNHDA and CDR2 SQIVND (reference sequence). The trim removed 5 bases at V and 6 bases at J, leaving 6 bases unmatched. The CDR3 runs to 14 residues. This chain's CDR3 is CASSPQGTSNEQFF. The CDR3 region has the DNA TGTGCCAGTAGTCCGCAGGGGACTAGCAATGAGCAGTTCTTC.

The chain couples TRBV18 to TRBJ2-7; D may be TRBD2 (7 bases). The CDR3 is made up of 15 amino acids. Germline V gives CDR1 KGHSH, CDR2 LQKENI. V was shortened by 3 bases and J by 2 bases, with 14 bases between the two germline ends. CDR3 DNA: TGTGCCAGCTCACCCCCTGGGGGGGGCCCCTACGAGCAGTACTTC. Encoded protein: CASSPPGGGPYEQYF.

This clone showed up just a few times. The CDR3 protein is CASSSDRRGQPQHF. As DNA, the CDR3 is TGTGCCAGCAGCTCGGACAGGCGAGGTCAGCCCCAGCATTTT. The chain has TRBV7-9 and TRBJ1-5; the match to TRBD1 covers 7 bases. Trimming took 4 bases from V and 6 from J; bases not matched to a gene: 6. The germline gives CDR1 SEHNR, CDR2 FQNEAQ (reference sequence). The length of the CDR3 is 14 residues.

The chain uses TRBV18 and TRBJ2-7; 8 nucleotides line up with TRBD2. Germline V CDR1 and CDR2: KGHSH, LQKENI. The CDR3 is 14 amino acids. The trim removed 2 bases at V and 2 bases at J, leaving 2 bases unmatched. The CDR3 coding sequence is TGTGCCAGCTCACCATCAGCGGGAGCCTACGAGCAGTACTTC. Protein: CASSPSAGAYEQYF.